A selection of T cell receptor beta chains follows, all from one sample in a study of regulatory T cells in long-lasting Graves disease. In TCRdb, the multiplex PCR reads were re-called with MiXCR into one record per CDR3 protein. The data hold approximately 690,000 distinct CDR3 sequences, with about 32% observed a single time. The sample here was peripheral blood mononuclear cells (PBMCs), taken when the disease was refractory, from a patient treated with antithyroid drugs. All receptors derive from a female donor with Graves disease. Both conserved end residues are part of each CDR3. D genes are given only for firm matches. For some rows the clone size is stated as once, few or many, or as a class when expanded; others skip it.

clone_size	v_call	j_call	d_call	cdr3_aa	cdr3_nt
few	TRBV3-1	TRBJ2-7	NA	CASSQAVSLGYEQYF	TGTGCCAGCAGCCAGGCGGTCTCGCTTGGGTACGAGCAGTACTTC
NA	TRBV30	TRBJ2-7	NA	CAWSDGVAQDRNF	TGTGCCTGGAGTGACGGGGTGGCTCAGGACAGAAACTTC
few	TRBV27	TRBJ2-7	NA	CASSDIVGGRKGYEQYF	TGTGCCAGCAGTGATATCGTGGGGGGCCGAAAGGGATACGAGCAGTACTTC
NA	TRBV20-1	TRBJ2-7	TRBD1	CSALTSGGGSYEQYF	TGCAGTGCCCTAACTTCAGGGGGTGGCTCCTACGAGCAGTACTTC
many	TRBV20-1	TRBJ1-2	TRBD1	CSPQTGVYSGYTF	TGCAGTCCACAAACAGGGGTATACTCTGGCTACACCTTC
NA	TRBV27	TRBJ1-5	NA	CASILRGGGQPQHF	TGTGCCAGCATCCTAAGGGGGGGAGGTCAGCCCCAGCATTTT
NA	TRBV7-2	TRBJ1-5	TRBD1	CASSINRGGSNQPQHF	TGTGCCAGCAGCATAAACAGGGGAGGGAGCAATCAGCCCCAGCATTTT
few	TRBV5-4	TRBJ2-7	NA	CASSQTGRYPYEQYF	TGTGCCAGCAGCCAGACAGGAAGATATCCCTACGAGCAGTACTTC
many	TRBV2	TRBJ2-2	NA	CASSEAGPNTGELFF	TGTGCCAGCAGTGAAGCTGGTCCGAACACCGGGGAGCTGTTTTTT
NA	TRBV20-1	TRBJ2-7	NA	CSAVAPRTEDYEQYF	TGCAGTGCTGTAGCCCCCCGGACGGAGGACTACGAGCAGTACTTC
NA	TRBV2	TRBJ2-1	TRBD2	CASRRLAGPPSSYNEQFF	TGTGCCAGCAGGAGACTAGCGGGCCCGCCGAGCTCCTACAATGAGCAGTTCTTC
few	TRBV28	TRBJ1-5	NA	CASIGAGWALSGNQPQHF	TGTGCCAGCATCGGGGCGGGGTGGGCTCTGTCGGGCAATCAGCCCCAGCATTTT
few	TRBV27	TRBJ1-1	NA	CASSLSAGDTEAFF	TGTGCCAGCAGTTTATCGGCGGGGGACACTGAAGCTTTCTTT
NA	TRBV27	TRBJ2-5	TRBD1	CASSYGDSLVETQYF	TGTGCCAGCAGTTACGGGGACAGCCTAGTTGAGACCCAGTACTTC
NA	TRBV7-6	TRBJ2-2	NA	CASSLVPAVGIQSGELFF	TGTGCCAGCAGCTTAGTCCCTGCCGTGGGCATCCAGTCCGGGGAGCTGTTTTTT
NA	TRBV15	TRBJ1-4	NA	CATSRDGGVLAEKLFF	TGTGCCACCAGCAGAGATGGCGGGGTTCTGGCTGAAAAACTGTTTTTT
NA	TRBV7-2	TRBJ2-2	TRBD1	CASSTLQGAGELFF	TGTGCCAGCAGCACTCTCCAGGGGGCCGGGGAGCTGTTTTTT
NA	TRBV5-8	TRBJ1-1	NA	CASSDCRGMNTEAFF	TGTGCCAGCAGCGACTGCAGGGGTATGAACACTGAAGCTTTCTTT
many	TRBV6-1	TRBJ1-2	NA	CASSEIDPGGRGYGYTF	TGTGCCAGCAGTGAAATCGACCCAGGAGGGAGGGGCTATGGCTACACCTTC
few	TRBV12-3/TRBV12-4	TRBJ2-3	NA	CASGVGVSTDTQYF	TGTGCCAGCGGGGTGGGCGTAAGCACAGATACGCAGTATTTT
once	TRBV6-1	TRBJ1-6	TRBD1	CASSAEDRANSPLHF	TGTGCCAGCAGCGCCGAGGACAGGGCCAATTCACCCCTCCACTTT
NA	TRBV20-1	TRBJ1-1	TRBD1	CSATDRGNMNTEAFF	TGCAGTGCTACCGACAGGGGGAATATGAACACTGAAGCTTTCTTT
few	TRBV14	TRBJ1-2	NA	CASSQQRTNYGYTF	TGTGCCAGCAGCCAACAGCGGACTAACTATGGCTACACCTTC
NA	TRBV20-1	TRBJ2-7	NA	CNRLVEQYF	TGCAACCGACTAGTTGAGCAGTACTTC
few	TRBV11-2	TRBJ1-5	NA	CASSFGGRSQPQHF	TGTGCCAGCAGCTTTGGGGGCCGGAGCCAGCCCCAGCATTTT
NA	TRBV6-5	TRBJ1-1	TRBD1	CASSYSMGTGGNTEAFF	TGTGCCAGCAGTTACTCGATGGGGACAGGGGGCAACACTGAAGCTTTCTTT
NA	TRBV25-1	TRBJ2-7	TRBD1	CASSELGQKYEQHF	TGTGCCAGCAGTGAGTTGGGACAGAAGTACGAGCAGCACTTC
NA	TRBV12-3/TRBV12-4	TRBJ1-6	TRBD1	CASSLGTGGRSPLHF	TGTGCCAGCAGTTTGGGGACAGGGGGCCGTTCACCCCTCCACTTT
few	TRBV2	TRBJ1-1	NA	CASNPYTEAFF	TGTGCCAGCAATCCCTACACTGAAGCTTTCTTT
few	TRBV6-1	TRBJ1-3	TRBD1	CASSNGQGVDTIYF	TGTGCCAGCAGTAACGGACAGGGGGTTGACACCATATATTTT
many	TRBV28	TRBJ1-5	NA	CASTLGRGNQPQHF	TGTGCCAGCACTCTAGGGAGAGGCAATCAGCCCCAGCATTTT
many	TRBV27	TRBJ1-2	NA	CASSRNGNGYTF	TGTGCCAGCAGCAGGAACGGGAATGGCTACACCTTC